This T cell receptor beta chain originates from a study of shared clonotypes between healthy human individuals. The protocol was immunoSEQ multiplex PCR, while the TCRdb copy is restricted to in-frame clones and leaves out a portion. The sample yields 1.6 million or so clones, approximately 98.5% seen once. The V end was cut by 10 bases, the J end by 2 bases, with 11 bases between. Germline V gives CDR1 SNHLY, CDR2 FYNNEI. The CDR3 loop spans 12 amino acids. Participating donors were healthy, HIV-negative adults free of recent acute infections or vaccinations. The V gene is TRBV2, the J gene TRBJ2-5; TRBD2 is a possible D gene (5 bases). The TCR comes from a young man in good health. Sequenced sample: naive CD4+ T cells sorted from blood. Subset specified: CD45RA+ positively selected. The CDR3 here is CATHRDQETQYF. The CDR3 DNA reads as TGTGCCACCCACCGGGATCAAGAGACCCAGTACTTC.